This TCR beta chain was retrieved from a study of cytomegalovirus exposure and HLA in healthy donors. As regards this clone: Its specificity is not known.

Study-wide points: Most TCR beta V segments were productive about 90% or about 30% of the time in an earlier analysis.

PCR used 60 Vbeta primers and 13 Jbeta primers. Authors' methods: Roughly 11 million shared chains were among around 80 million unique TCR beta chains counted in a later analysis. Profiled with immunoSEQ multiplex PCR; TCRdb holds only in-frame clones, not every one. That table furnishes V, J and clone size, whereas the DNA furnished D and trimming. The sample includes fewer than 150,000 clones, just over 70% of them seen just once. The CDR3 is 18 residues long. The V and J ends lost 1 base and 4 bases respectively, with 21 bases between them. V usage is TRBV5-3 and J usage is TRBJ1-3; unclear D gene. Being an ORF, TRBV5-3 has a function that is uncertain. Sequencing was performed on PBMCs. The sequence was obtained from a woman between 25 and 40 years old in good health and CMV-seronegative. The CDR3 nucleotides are TGTGCCAGAAGCTTGTGGTATCGGTGGGCAGCCGTAGGAAACACCATATATTTT. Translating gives CARSLWYRWAAVGNTIYF.